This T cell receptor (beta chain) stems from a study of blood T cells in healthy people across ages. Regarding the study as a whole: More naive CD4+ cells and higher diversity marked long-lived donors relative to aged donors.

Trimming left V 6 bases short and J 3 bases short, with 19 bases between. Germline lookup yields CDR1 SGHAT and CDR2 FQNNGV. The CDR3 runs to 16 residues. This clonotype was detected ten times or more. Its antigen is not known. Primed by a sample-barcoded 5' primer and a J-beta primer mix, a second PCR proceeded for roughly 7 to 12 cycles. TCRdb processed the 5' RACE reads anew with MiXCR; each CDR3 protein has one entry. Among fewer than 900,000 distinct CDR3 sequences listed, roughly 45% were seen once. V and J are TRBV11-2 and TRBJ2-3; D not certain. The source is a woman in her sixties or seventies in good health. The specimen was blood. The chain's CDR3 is CASRPKTTRRTDTQYF. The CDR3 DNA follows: TGTGCCAGCAGACCGAAGACAACCCGACGGACAGATACGCAGTATTTT.